These T cell receptor beta chains were read from a single sample in a study of shared T cell receptors in the human thymus. Assay used: immunoSEQ multiplex PCR; TCRdb lists only in-frame clones, some missing. The sample consists of about 540,000 clones, approximately 80% of them appearing once. These same records also appear under a second study, on human thymus T cells.

Sequencing was done on a sample of thymocytes. The receptors originated from a boy younger than two with a congenital heart defect. CDR3s include the opening cysteine and the closing phenylalanine or tryptophan. The D gene is left open where the match is weak. A clone size is listed for some rows: how often the clone was seen (once, few, many), or a class if it is expanded.

clone_size j_call d_call v_call cdr3_aa cdr3_nt
few TRBJ1-4 - TRBV19 CASSPRNPAKGSTLGEKLFF TGTGCCAGTAGCCCCCGAAATCCCGCTAAGGGGTCCACACTCGGGGAAAAACTGTTTTTT
- TRBJ2-7 - TRBV4-1 CASSQEDSRDYLGYEQYF TGCGCCAGCAGCCAAGAAGACTCCCGCGACTACCTCGGCTACGAGCAGTACTTC
- TRBJ2-1 TRBD1 TRBV7-9 CASSLSPGQGPYNEQFF TGTGCCAGCAGCCTGTCGCCGGGACAGGGTCCCTACAATGAGCAGTTCTTC
- TRBJ1-5 - TRBV15 CATSRDGTNQPQHF TGTGCCACCAGCAGAGATGGCACCAATCAGCCCCAGCATTTT
- TRBJ2-7 - TRBV5-1 CASSLGQGYSYEQYF TGCGCCAGCAGCTTGGGTCAGGGATACTCCTACGAGCAGTACTTC
once TRBJ1-2 TRBD1 TRBV6-4 CASSDRTTGSIGGYTF TGTGCCAGCAGCGACCGAACGACAGGGAGTATTGGTGGCTACACCTTC
- TRBJ2-3 TRBD2 TRBV4-1 CASSQERGEPTDTQYF TGCGCCAGCAGCCAAGAGCGGGGGGAGCCCACAGATACGCAGTATTTT
few TRBJ2-7 - TRBV5-1 CASSLVAGREQYF TGCGCCAGCAGCTTGGTGGCGGGCCGCGAGCAGTACTTC
- TRBJ2-3 TRBD1 TRBV5-1 CASSLGQGPDTQYF TGCGCCAGCAGCCTCGGACAGGGACCAGATACGCAGTATTTT
- TRBJ1-2 TRBD1 TRBV6-5 CASRPTGHKSYTF TGTGCCAGCCGACCGACAGGGCATAAGAGCTACACCTTC
- TRBJ2-2 - TRBV28 CASSFGTGELFF TGTGCCAGCAGTTTCGGCACCGGGGAGCTGTTTTTT
- TRBJ1-4 TRBD1 TRBV6-1 CASSVPGQFSGNEKLFF TGTGCCAGCAGTGTCCCGGGACAGTTTTCTGGTAATGAAAAACTGTTTTTT
- TRBJ2-1 TRBD2 TRBV30 CAWSVSSGRADEQFF TGTGCCTGGAGTGTCTCTAGCGGGCGGGCCGATGAGCAGTTCTTC
once TRBJ1-1 TRBD1 TRBV20-1 CSAHRGTEAFF TGCAGCGCGCACAGGGGGACTGAAGCTTTCTTT
- TRBJ2-1 TRBD2 TRBV29-1 CSVTGTASGKGGNEQFF TGCAGCGTTACGGGGACGGCTAGCGGGAAGGGAGGCAATGAGCAGTTCTTC
- TRBJ2-2 TRBD1 TRBV7-9 CASSLVLDREDPGELFF TGTGCCAGCAGCTTAGTATTGGACAGGGAAGACCCCGGGGAGCTGTTTTTT